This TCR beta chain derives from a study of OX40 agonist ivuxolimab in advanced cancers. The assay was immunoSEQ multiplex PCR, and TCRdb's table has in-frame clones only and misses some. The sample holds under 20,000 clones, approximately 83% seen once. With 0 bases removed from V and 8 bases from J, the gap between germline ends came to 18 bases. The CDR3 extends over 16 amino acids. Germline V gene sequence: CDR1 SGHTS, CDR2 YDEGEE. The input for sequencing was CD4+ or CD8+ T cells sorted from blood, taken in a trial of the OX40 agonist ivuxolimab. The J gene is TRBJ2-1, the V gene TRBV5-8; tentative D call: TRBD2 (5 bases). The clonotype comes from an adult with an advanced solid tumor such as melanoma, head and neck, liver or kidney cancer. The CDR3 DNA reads TGTGCCAGCAGCTTGGCAATAGGGAGTTGGTCATATGAGCAGTTCTTC. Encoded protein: CASSLAIGSWSYEQFF.